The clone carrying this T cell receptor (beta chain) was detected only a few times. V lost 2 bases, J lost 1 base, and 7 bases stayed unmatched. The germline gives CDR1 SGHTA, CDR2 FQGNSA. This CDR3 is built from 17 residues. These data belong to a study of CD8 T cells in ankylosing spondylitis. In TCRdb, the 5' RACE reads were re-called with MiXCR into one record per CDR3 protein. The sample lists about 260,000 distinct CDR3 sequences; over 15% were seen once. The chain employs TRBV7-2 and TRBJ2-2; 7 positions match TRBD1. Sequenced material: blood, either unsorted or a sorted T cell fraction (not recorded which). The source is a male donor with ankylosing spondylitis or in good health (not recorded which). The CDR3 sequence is CASSLMGDSRNTGELFF. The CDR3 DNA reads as TGTGCCAGCAGCTTAATGGGGGACAGTCGGAACACCGGGGAGCTGTTTTTT.